Shown below are 18 T cell receptor beta chains from a single sample sequenced in a study of cytomegalovirus exposure and HLA in healthy donors. The PCR used 60 Vbeta and 13 Jbeta primers. Data came from immunoSEQ multiplex PCR; TCRdb stores just in-frame clones and leaves some out. This sample yields under 150,000 clones, of which about 80% are seen a single time; 1.7% belongs to the top ten. Sequenced input: PBMCs. All receptors derive from a woman aged 25 to 39 in good health and CMV-seronegative.

The J gene is TRBJ1-1, the V gene TRBV6-5, with TRBD1 matching 9 bases. The CDR3 spans 13 residues. With 6 bases clipped from V and 8 bases from J, the junction kept 7 bases outside the gene matches. From germline, CDR1 is MNHEY and CDR2 SVGAGI. The CDR3 is CASSLRTGEEAFF. CDR3 bases: TGTGCCAGCAGCCTACGGACAGGGGAAGAAGCTTTCTTT.

The chain links TRBV4-3 to TRBJ1-1; no clear D. The CDR3 length is 13 residues. Trimming stripped 0 bases from V and 3 bases from J, with 5 bases between. Germline assignment: CDR1 LGHNA and CDR2 YSLEER. CDR3 residues: CASSQDSHTEAFF. CDR3 coding DNA: TGCGCCAGCAGCCAAGACAGTCACACTGAAGCTTTCTTT.

This rearrangement joins TRBV18 to TRBJ1-1; D possibly corresponds to TRBD1 (6 bases). The CDR3 is 12 residues long. The germline gives CDR1 KGHSH, CDR2 LQKENI. V lost 5 bases, J lost 5 bases, and 9 bases lay in between. CDR3 in amino acids: CASSGQGTEAFF. As DNA, the CDR3 is TGTGCCAGCTCAGGGCAGGGGACTGAAGCTTTCTTT.

The rearrangement uses TRBV7-3 and TRBJ2-5; 7 bases agree with TRBD1. The V segment lost 5 bases and the J segment 2 bases; nucleotides outside the gene matches: 8. The CDR3 totals 15 residues. CDR1 and CDR2 (germline): SGHTA, FQGTGA. The CDR3 loop is CASSLGDRTQETQYF. In DNA, the CDR3 is TGTGCCAGCAGCCTAGGGGACAGAACTCAAGAGACCCAGTACTTC.

The chain links TRBV27 to TRBJ1-2, with TRBD1 matching 7 bases. CDR3 size: 13 residues. Germline V CDR1 and CDR2: MNHEY, SMNVEV (reference sequence). V gave up 6 bases and J gave up 4 bases; unmatched junction bases: 5. The CDR3 here is CASRLDRTYGYTF. CDR3 in DNA: TGTGCCAGCAGGCTGGACAGGACCTATGGCTACACCTTC.

This chain links TRBV5-6 with TRBJ1-2; 7 bases are shared with TRBD1. CDR3 length equals 14 residues. CDR1 and CDR2 from the germline V gene are SGHDT and YYEEEE. The ends lost 0 bases at V and 7 bases at J; junction bases unmatched: 6. CDR3 nucleotide sequence: TGTGCCAGCAGCTTGGTTAGGGGGCCCTCTGGCTACACCTTC. It is translated as CASSLVRGPSGYTF.

The chain recombines TRBV19 with TRBJ1-1; no clear D gene. The CDR3 is 13 amino acids. CDR1 is LNHDA, CDR2 SQIVND, per germline (reference sequence). The V gene lost 6 bases and the J gene lost 3 bases, with 11 bases spanning the gap. CDR3 nucleotides: TGTGCCAGTAGGTATGGGCAGTACACTGAAGCTTTCTTT. This codes for CASRYGQYTEAFF. The entire variable domain, with the rest obtained from reference TRBV19 and TRBJ1-1, is as follows: DGGITQSPKYLFRKEGQNVTLSCEQNLNHDAMYWYRQDPGQGLRLIYYSQIVNDFQKGDIAEGYSVSREKKESFPLTVTSAQKNPTAFYLCASRYGQYTEAFFGQGTRLTVV.

The V call is TRBV6-5, the J call TRBJ2-5; a possible D gene is TRBD1 (6 bases). Germline V gives CDR1 MNHEY, CDR2 SVGAGI. This CDR3 comprises 14 residues. V dropped 2 bases and J dropped 5 bases, with 12 bases sitting between them. CDR3 loop: CASSYPDRLETQYF. As DNA, the CDR3 is TGTGCCAGCAGTTACCCCGACAGGCTCGAGACCCAGTACTTC.

The chain has TRBV9 and TRBJ1-1; tentative D call: TRBD1 (5 bases). V lost 1 base to trimming and J lost 5 bases, with 12 bases between them. The CDR3 has 14 amino acids. CDR1 is SGDLS and CDR2 is YYNGEE in the germline V gene. The CDR3 DNA follows: TGTGCCAGCAGCGTAACCAGGGCAGGAACTGAAGCTTTCTTT. Translating gives CASSVTRAGTEAFF.

The chain recombines TRBV14 with TRBJ2-3; 13 nucleotides align to TRBD2. There are 16 residues in the CDR3. V shed 2 bases, J shed 2 bases, and the junction held 1 base outside the gene matches. From germline, CDR1 is SGHDN and CDR2 FVKESK. The DNA of the CDR3 is TGTGCCAGCAGCCAAACTAGCGGGGGGGCCACAGATACGCAGTATTTT. Residues: CASSQTSGGATDTQYF.

This clone was seen only a few times. V and J are TRBV28 and TRBJ1-2; possible D gene TRBD1, 6 bases. With 5 bases removed from V and 4 bases from J, the gap between germline ends came to 11 bases. The CDR3 has 13 amino acids. CDR1 and CDR2 from the germline V gene are MDHEN and SYDVKM. The CDR3 DNA is TGTGCCAGCAGTCCCGGGACAACCTATGGCTACACCTTC. It specifies CASSPGTTYGYTF.

This chain links TRBV5-8 with TRBJ2-3; TRBD1 might be the D (5 bases). This CDR3 is 14 amino acids long. Germline V gene data show CDR1 as SGHTS and CDR2 as YDEGEE. Deletions cut 5 bases from V and 0 bases from J, with 10 bases between. CDR3 in amino acids: CASSPRVSTDTQYF. DNA of the CDR3: TGTGCCAGCAGTCCCAGGGTCAGCACAGATACGCAGTATTTT. Complete variable domain (other parts from reference TRBV5-8 and TRBJ2-3): EAGVTQSPTHLIKTRGQQATLRCSPISGHTSVYWYQQALGLGLQFLLWYDEGEERNRGNFPPRFSGRQFPNYSSELNVNALELEDSALYLCASSPRVSTDTQYFGPGTRLTVL.

This clone showed up just a few times. The chain joins TRBV12-5 to TRBJ2-3; tentative D call: TRBD2 (5 bases). CDR3 length: 17 residues. The germline V and J ends were trimmed by 2 bases and 3 bases, with 18 bases remaining between them. The V gene's germline CDR1 is LGHNT and CDR2 FRNRAP. The CDR3 protein is CASGLSIREPRTDTQYF. CDR3 sequence (DNA): TGTGCTAGTGGTTTGAGCATCCGGGAACCAAGGACAGATACGCAGTATTTT.

The J gene is TRBJ1-1, the V gene TRBV6-1; no reliable D call. Germline V CDR1 and CDR2: MNHNS, SASEGT. Trimming stripped 4 bases from V and 1 base from J, with 10 bases between. This CDR3 has 14 amino acids. The CDR3 loop is CASSVAGWNTEAFF. The CDR3 bases are TGTGCCAGCAGTGTAGCGGGCTGGAACACTGAAGCTTTCTTT.

Details on this clone: Distinct nucleotide sequences in the sample also encode this CDR3. This chain connects TRBV7-7 to TRBJ2-3, with D possibly being TRBD2 (6 bases). CDR1 is SSHAT, CDR2 FNYEAQ, per germline (reference sequence). The length of the CDR3 is 15 residues. The germline V and J ends were trimmed by 6 bases and 2 bases, with 15 bases remaining between them. DNA of the CDR3: TGTGCCAGCAGTTTTAGCGGAGGGCCCACAGATACGCAGTATTTT. This gives the protein CASSFSGGPTDTQYF.

The chain employs TRBV29-1 and TRBJ1-6; no clear D. Trimming shortened V by 4 bases and J by 3 bases, and 7 bases separated the two germline ends. The CDR3 is 13 amino acids. Germline CDR1 and CDR2: SQVTM and ANQGSEA. CDR3 protein: CSVAADYNSPLHF. The CDR3 DNA follows: TGCAGCGTTGCGGCGGACTATAATTCACCCCTCCACTTT.

This sequence joins TRBV30 and TRBJ1-1; 10 nucleotides line up with TRBD1. Per germline, CDR1 GTSNPN and CDR2 SVGIG (reference sequence). V trimming: 3 bases; J trimming: 0 bases; junction bases outside the gene matches: 4. CDR3 length: 15 amino acids. CDR3 nucleotide sequence: TGTGCCTGGAGGGACAGGGGGACAGTGAACACTGAAGCTTTCTTT. Translating gives CAWRDRGTVNTEAFF.

This clone was counted a single time. The V call is TRBV28, the J call TRBJ1-2; tentatively, D is TRBD1 (5 bases). V gave up 4 bases and J gave up 3 bases, with 15 bases separating them. This CDR3 has 15 residues. CDR1 and CDR2 from the germline V gene are MDHEN and SYDVKM. CDR3 coding DNA: TGTGCCAGCAGTTCCACGGACATATCGGACTATGGCTACACCTTC. It translates to CASSSTDISDYGYTF.